This T cell receptor (beta chain) was captured in a study of T cells in Graves' hyperthyroidism and ophthalmopathy. Overall study context: Upon initial diagnosis and before any treatment, peripheral blood was collected. Study conclusions and caveats: Progression to ophthalmopathy was predicted a median of about 6.6 months early.

Diagnosis relied on clinical symptoms, serum thyroxine and TRAb, thyroid ultrasound and orbital computed tomography. TCR beta CDR3 region amplification was performed from RNA transcripts. Using the HTBI primer set, a first-round RT-PCR was run on the TCR CDR3. TCRdb processed the multiplex PCR reads anew with MiXCR; each CDR3 protein has one entry. The table shows about 640,000 distinct CDR3 sequences, with less than 25% occurring only once. Worth noting for this clonotype: The antigen is unknown.

This CDR3 is built from 18 residues. The germline V gene has CDR1 SEHNR and CDR2 FQNEAQ (reference sequence). V shed 4 bases, J shed 3 bases, and the junction held 10 bases outside the gene matches. The source of this sequence is a man aged 30 to 39 with Graves' ophthalmopathy. Sequenced sample: blood. This chain joins TRBV7-9 and TRBJ2-6; 9 bases are shared with TRBD1. CDR3 bases: TGTGCCAGCAGCTCCCGGGACAGGGAACCCATTGGGGCCAACGTCCTGACTTTC. It is translated as CASSSRDREPIGANVLTF.